This T cell receptor (beta chain) was retrieved from a study of blood T cell repertoires in COVID-19. Study at large: Specimens from acute and convalescent COVID-19 originated in the United States, Italy and Spain. Sample material is recorded as cDNA or gDNA derived from T cells, B-cell-depleted T cells, or PBMCs.

In the original processing: From reference gene primer amplification, estimates of nucleated cell counts were derived. TCRdb's table, derived via immunoSEQ multiplex PCR, lists solely in-frame clones and lacks some. The V and J calls and the clone size are those of that table, but D and trimming were determined from the DNA. The data show roughly 160,000 clones, with approximately 85% seen just once and more than 1% held by the top ten. V was shortened by 2 bases and J by 0 bases, with 7 bases between the two germline ends. Per germline, CDR1 SGHTA and CDR2 FQGTGA. There are 14 residues in the CDR3. The chain uses TRBV7-3 and TRBJ1-1; tentative D call: TRBD1 (5 bases). The sequence came from a man aged 35 to 55 with acute or convalescent COVID-19. Sequenced sample: peripheral blood. CDR3 region: CASSLEGVNTEAFF. CDR3 in DNA: TGTGCCAGCAGCTTAGAAGGGGTGAACACTGAAGCTTTCTTT.